The 5 T cell receptor beta chains below all came from one sample that was sequenced in a study of molecular identifiers for immune sequencing clone quantification. MiXCR, run by TCRdb on the PCR reads, gives a single entry per CDR3 protein. The table includes under 350,000 distinct CDR3 sequences, roughly 24% detected once. Specimen: naive CD8+ T cells from blood, with Jurkat cell RNA spiked in. Subset reported: FACS-sorted CD8+CD4-CCR7+CD45RA+ naive T cells. These TCRs come from a human donor in good health. Some libraries in this study had Jurkat cell RNA spiked in.

This clonotype was recorded a few times. The chain carries TRBV12-3 or TRBV12-4 and TRBJ1-1; D is ambiguous. There are 15 residues in the CDR3. V lost 5 bases to trimming and J lost 5 bases, with 18 bases between them. In nucleotides, the CDR3 is TGTGCCAGCAGTCCCGGACGTGGGAGACGGACTGAAGCTTTCTTT. It encodes CASSPGRGRRTEAFF.

Ten or more counts support this clonotype. The chain has TRBV7-9 and TRBJ2-5, with D unresolved. This CDR3 region has 14 residues. Trimming removed 1 base at V and 0 bases at J, with 6 bases between. Germline V gene data show CDR1 as SEHNR and CDR2 as FQNEAQ (reference sequence). CDR3 loop: CASSLGPNQETQYF. CDR3 nucleotide sequence: TGTGCCAGCAGCTTAGGTCCCAACCAAGAGACCCAGTACTTC.

The V and J genes are TRBV27 and TRBJ2-3; TRBD1 agrees at 9 bases. This CDR3 contains 17 residues. V lost 5 bases, J lost 4 bases, and 13 bases stayed unmatched. The germline CDR1 and CDR2 sequences are MNHEY and SMNVEV (reference sequence). This CDR3 reads CASSPEKTGGVPDTQYF. The CDR3 DNA reads TGTGCCAGCAGTCCAGAGAAGACAGGGGGAGTCCCAGATACGCAGTATTTT.

This clonotype has at least ten counts. The chain has TRBV25-1 and TRBJ2-3; D uncertain. CDR1 and CDR2 from the germline V gene are MGHDK and SYGVNS. The CDR3 is 12 residues long. Trimming took 2 bases from V and 5 from J, leaving 5 bases between them. CDR3 protein: CASSEIGDTQYF. As DNA, the CDR3 is TGTGCCAGCAGTGAAATCGGAGATACGCAGTATTTT.

The chain joins TRBV12-3 or TRBV12-4 to TRBJ2-7, with D perhaps matching TRBD2 (5 bases). V lost 5 bases, J lost 3 bases, and 17 bases lay in between. This CDR3 contains 15 residues. This CDR3 is CASSLSASSHYEQYF. The CDR3 coding sequence is TGTGCCAGCAGTCTCTCGGCTAGCAGTCACTACGAGCAGTACTTC.